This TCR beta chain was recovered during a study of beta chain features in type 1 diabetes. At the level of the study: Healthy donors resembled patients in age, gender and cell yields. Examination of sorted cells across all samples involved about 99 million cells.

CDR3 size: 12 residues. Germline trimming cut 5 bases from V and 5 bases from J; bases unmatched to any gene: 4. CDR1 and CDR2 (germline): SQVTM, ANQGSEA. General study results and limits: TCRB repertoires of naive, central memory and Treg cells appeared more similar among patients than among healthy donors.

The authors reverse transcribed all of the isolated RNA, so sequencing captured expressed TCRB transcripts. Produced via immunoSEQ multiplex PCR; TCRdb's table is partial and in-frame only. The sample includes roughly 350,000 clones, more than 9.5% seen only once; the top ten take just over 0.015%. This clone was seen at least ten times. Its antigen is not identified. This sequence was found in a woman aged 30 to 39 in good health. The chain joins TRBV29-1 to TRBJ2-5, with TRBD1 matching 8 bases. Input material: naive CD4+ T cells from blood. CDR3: CSVNRGDETQYF. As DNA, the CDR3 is TGCAGCGTTAACAGGGGGGACGAGACCCAGTACTTC. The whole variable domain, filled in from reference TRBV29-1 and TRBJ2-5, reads SAVISQKPSRDICQRGTSLTIQCQVDSQVTMMFWYRQQPGQSLTLIATANQGSEATYESGFVIDKFPISRPNLTFSTLTVSNMSPEDSSIYLCSVNRGDETQYFGPGTRLLVL.